Listed below are T cell receptor beta chains from one sample, sequenced in a study of vaccination and CD4 T cells after COVID-19. Their antigens are not known. In TCRdb, the PCR reads were re-called with MiXCR into one record per CDR3 protein. The sample holds under 20,000 distinct CDR3 sequences, approximately 58% seen once. Source material: CD4+ T cells from blood, cultured in vitro. These receptors were obtained from a human donor who had recovered from COVID-19. Both conserved end residues are part of each CDR3. A D gene is named only where the DNA matches it firmly. Size tells how often a clone was seen (once, few, many) or the class of an expanded clone, and some rows leave it out.

D gene,CDR3 length,J gene,clone size,V gene,CDR3 protein,CDR3 DNA
TRBD2,15,TRBJ2-7,NA,TRBV20-1,CSAKGTSGRAYEQYF,TGCAGTGCTAAGGGGACTAGCGGGAGGGCCTACGAGCAGTACTTC
NA,14,TRBJ1-2,NA,TRBV3-1,CASSQGTASYGYTF,TGTGCCAGCAGCCAAGGGACAGCGAGCTATGGCTACACCTTC
NA,16,TRBJ1-3,NA,TRBV5-1,CASSLGSSGSGNTIYF,TGCGCCAGCAGCTTGGGGTCCTCAGGCTCAGGAAACACCATATATTTT
TRBD2,14,TRBJ2-1,NA,TRBV20-1,CSARGGLAGNEQFF,TGCAGTGCTAGAGGGGGACTAGCAGGCAATGAGCAGTTCTTC
NA,13,TRBJ2-2,NA,TRBV6-1,CASSQGLSGELFF,TGTGCCAGCAGCCAGGGTTTATCCGGGGAGCTGTTTTTT
NA,13,TRBJ2-2,once,TRBV29-1,CSVDQGGTGELFF,TGCAGCGTTGATCAGGGAGGCACCGGGGAGCTGTTTTTT
NA,11,TRBJ2-3,NA,TRBV6-1,CASSRGDTQYF,TGTGCCAGCAGCAGGGGAGATACGCAGTATTTT
NA,14,TRBJ1-1,NA,TRBV2,CASRSGPGSTEAFF,TGTGCCAGCAGGTCCGGGCCGGGGTCCACTGAAGCTTTCTTT
TRBD1,13,TRBJ1-2,NA,TRBV5-6,CASSLGTGTSDTF,TGTGCCAGCAGCTTGGGGACAGGGACCTCTGACACCTTC
NA,13,TRBJ1-2,NA,TRBV5-4,CASMRQDNYGYTF,TGTGCCAGCATGCGACAGGATAACTATGGCTACACCTTC
TRBD1,15,TRBJ1-2,NA,TRBV11-2,CASSLDPGTVYGYTF,TGTGCCAGCAGCTTAGACCCCGGGACAGTCTATGGCTACACCTTC
NA,12,TRBJ1-2,NA,TRBV12-3/TRBV12-4,CASSSDAAGYTF,TGTGCCAGCAGTTCCGATGCGGCTGGCTACACCTTC
TRBD1,12,TRBJ1-2,NA,TRBV20-1,CSAWDRGHSYTF,TGCAGTGCTTGGGACAGAGGGCATAGCTACACCTTC
NA,15,TRBJ1-4,NA,TRBV27,CASSRSGQANEKLFF,TGTGCCAGCAGTCGTTCTGGGCAGGCTAATGAAAAACTGTTTTTT
NA,14,TRBJ1-1,NA,TRBV10-1,CASSESSRNTEAFF,TGCGCCAGCAGTGAGTCCTCCAGGAACACTGAAGCTTTCTTT
NA,18,TRBJ2-5,few,TRBV11-3,CASSSPWGKGEIQETQYF,TGTGCCAGCAGCTCCCCGTGGGGTAAGGGGGAGATCCAAGAGACCCAGTACTTC
NA,14,TRBJ2-5,NA,TRBV7-6,CASSRLQGTETQYF,TGTGCCAGCAGCCGATTACAGGGTACAGAGACCCAGTACTTC
NA,15,TRBJ2-3,once,TRBV20-1,CSARTGTTSTDAQYF,TGCAGTGCTAGAACCGGGACAACTAGCACAGATGCGCAGTATTTT
NA,12,TRBJ1-4,NA,TRBV2,CASSVGNEKLFF,TGTGCCAGCAGTGTGGGGAATGAAAAACTGTTTTTT
TRBD2,13,TRBJ2-1,NA,TRBV20-1,CSATGTSLNEQFF,TGCAGTGCCACCGGGACTAGCCTCAATGAGCAGTTCTTC
TRBD2,14,TRBJ2-7,NA,TRBV30,CAWSAGTSPYEQYF,TGTGCCTGGAGCGCCGGGACTAGTCCCTACGAGCAGTACTTC
NA,16,TRBJ2-2,NA,TRBV7-2,CAEGGGTGVNTGELFF,TGTGCCGAGGGCGGGGGCACAGGGGTTAACACCGGGGAGCTGTTTTTT
TRBD1,14,TRBJ2-1,NA,TRBV2,CASSDRAIGGEQFF,TGTGCCAGCAGCGACAGGGCAATCGGAGGTGAGCAGTTCTTC
NA,14,TRBJ1-6,NA,TRBV21-1,CASSKGWSCSPLHF,TGTGCCAGCAGCAAAGGGTGGAGTTGTTCACCCCTCCACTTT
NA,13,TRBJ2-5,once,TRBV20-1,CSARGSGQETQYF,TGCAGTGCTAGAGGCAGCGGACAAGAGACCCAGTACTTC
NA,11,TRBJ1-1,few,TRBV11-3,CASSFRGEAFF,TGTGCCAGCAGCTTCAGGGGTGAAGCTTTCTTT
NA,15,TRBJ1-5,NA,TRBV12-3/TRBV12-4,CASSLQSDSNQPQHF,TGTGCCAGCAGTTTACAATCGGACAGCAATCAGCCCCAGCATTTT
NA,14,TRBJ1-2,NA,TRBV15,CATSRDRADYGYTF,TGTGCCACCAGCAGAGATAGAGCGGACTATGGCTACACCTTC
TRBD1,13,TRBJ1-2,NA,TRBV2,CASSPRDRGPGTF,TGTGCCAGCAGTCCCCGGGACAGGGGGCCCGGAACCTTC
NA,13,TRBJ2-2,NA,TRBV10-1,CASSRSNTGELFF,TGCGCCAGCTCGAGATCGAACACCGGGGAGCTGTTTTTT
NA,14,TRBJ1-2,NA,TRBV20-1,CSARENQRIYGYTF,TGCAGTGCTAGAGAGAATCAGAGAATCTATGGCTACACCTTC
NA,16,TRBJ2-2,NA,TRBV11-2,CASSLITHSNTGELFF,TGTGCCAGCAGCTTAATAACGCATAGCAACACCGGGGAGCTGTTTTTT
NA,15,TRBJ1-3,NA,TRBV7-9,CASSLAGLRGNTIYF,TGTGCCAGCAGCTTAGCAGGGTTGAGAGGAAACACCATATATTTT
TRBD1,16,TRBJ1-1,few,TRBV11-3,CASSPRQGPMNTEAFF,TGTGCCAGCAGCCCTCGACAGGGCCCCATGAACACTGAAGCTTTCTTT
NA,16,TRBJ1-1,NA,TRBV18,CASSPGGSTFGTEAFF,TGTGCCAGCTCACCTGGGGGCTCGACTTTCGGGACTGAAGCTTTCTTT
TRBD2,17,TRBJ2-2,NA,TRBV6-2/TRBV6-3,CASSPGIAGARTGELFF,TGTGCCAGCAGTCCCGGGATAGCGGGAGCTCGCACCGGGGAGCTGTTTTTT
NA,15,TRBJ1-6,NA,TRBV20-1,CSARGSGSVNSPLHF,TGCAGTGCTAGAGGAAGTGGCAGTGTTAATTCACCCCTCCACTTT
TRBD2,13,TRBJ2-1,NA,TRBV20-1,CSASGGLTNEQFF,TGCAGTGCTTCGGGGGGGCTCACGAATGAGCAGTTCTTC
NA,15,TRBJ1-2,few,TRBV7-9,CASSLGLPSTYGYTF,TGTGCCAGCAGCTTGGGCCTTCCCAGTACCTATGGCTACACCTTC
NA,14,TRBJ2-3,NA,TRBV27,CASSQRAKGDTQYF,TGTGCCAGCAGCCAAAGAGCAAAGGGGGATACGCAGTATTTT
NA,13,TRBJ2-1,few,TRBV10-1,CASSDQLGDEQFF,TGCGCCAGCAGCGACCAACTGGGGGATGAGCAGTTCTTC
NA,16,TRBJ2-2,NA,TRBV27,CASSFAAERDTGELFF,TGTGCCAGCAGTTTCGCCGCCGAGAGAGACACCGGGGAGCTGTTTTTT
TRBD1,11,TRBJ1-1,NA,TRBV20-1,CSASGGTEAFF,TGCAGTGCCTCAGGGGGCACTGAAGCTTTCTTT
NA,14,TRBJ2-2,NA,TRBV7-9,CANDPPAGAGELFF,TGTGCCAACGACCCGCCGGCCGGGGCCGGGGAGCTGTTTTTT
TRBD1,15,TRBJ1-5,NA,TRBV2,CASEQGAYSNQPQHF,TGTGCCAGCGAGCAGGGGGCTTATAGCAATCAGCCCCAGCATTTT
TRBD1,14,TRBJ1-1,NA,TRBV6-1,CASKGQGKNTEAFF,TGTGCCAGCAAAGGACAGGGTAAAAACACTGAAGCTTTCTTT
NA,14,TRBJ2-1,NA,TRBV19,CASHSRAGIDEQFF,TGTGCCAGCCACAGTAGGGCGGGAATCGATGAGCAGTTCTTC
NA,14,TRBJ1-1,NA,TRBV7-9,CASSLAGAPTEAFF,TGTGCCAGCAGCTTAGCAGGGGCCCCCACTGAAGCTTTCTTT
TRBD1,17,TRBJ1-2,NA,TRBV3-1,CASSPNRGQHHFYGYTF,TGTGCCAGCAGCCCCAACAGGGGGCAACACCACTTCTATGGCTACACCTTC
NA,15,TRBJ2-7,NA,TRBV2,CASSEVYGTPYEQYF,TGTGCCAGCAGTGAAGTATACGGGACCCCTTACGAGCAGTACTTC
NA,15,TRBJ2-2,once,TRBV28,CASRGGARGAGELFF,TGTGCCAGCAGGGGGGGGGCGAGGGGCGCCGGGGAGCTGTTTTTT
TRBD1,12,TRBJ1-2,NA,TRBV29-1,CSVDAGGLGYTF,TGCAGCGTTGACGCAGGGGGCCTTGGCTACACCTTC
TRBD1,16,TRBJ2-5,NA,TRBV14,CASSHAIRTGDETQYF,TGTGCCAGCAGCCATGCGATCCGGACAGGGGACGAGACCCAGTACTTC
NA,15,TRBJ2-1,NA,TRBV6-1,CASSELGTSYNEQFF,TGTGCCAGCAGTGAATTGGGGACTTCATACAATGAGCAGTTCTTC
NA,16,TRBJ2-3,few,TRBV10-1,CASSDRGGASTDTQYF,TGCGCCAGCAGTGATCGTGGGGGAGCTAGCACAGATACGCAGTATTTT
TRBD2,15,TRBJ2-1,NA,TRBV20-1,CSARDERGGYNEQFF,TGCAGTGCTAGAGATGAGCGGGGGGGTTACAATGAGCAGTTCTTC
NA,14,TRBJ1-2,NA,TRBV5-1,CASSLEGVRYGYTF,TGCGCCAGCAGCTTGGAGGGGGTCCGCTATGGCTACACCTTC
NA,16,TRBJ2-2,once,TRBV5-1,CASSLGGRENTGELFF,TGCGCCAGCAGCCTCGGCGGACGAGAGAACACCGGGGAGCTGTTTTTT
NA,15,TRBJ2-2,once,TRBV5-1,CASSWGGQDAGELFF,TGCGCCAGCAGCTGGGGGGGACAGGACGCCGGGGAGCTGTTTTTT
NA,13,TRBJ2-7,few,TRBV11-3,CASSTGDYYEQYF,TGTGCCAGCAGCACAGGGGACTACTACGAGCAGTACTTC